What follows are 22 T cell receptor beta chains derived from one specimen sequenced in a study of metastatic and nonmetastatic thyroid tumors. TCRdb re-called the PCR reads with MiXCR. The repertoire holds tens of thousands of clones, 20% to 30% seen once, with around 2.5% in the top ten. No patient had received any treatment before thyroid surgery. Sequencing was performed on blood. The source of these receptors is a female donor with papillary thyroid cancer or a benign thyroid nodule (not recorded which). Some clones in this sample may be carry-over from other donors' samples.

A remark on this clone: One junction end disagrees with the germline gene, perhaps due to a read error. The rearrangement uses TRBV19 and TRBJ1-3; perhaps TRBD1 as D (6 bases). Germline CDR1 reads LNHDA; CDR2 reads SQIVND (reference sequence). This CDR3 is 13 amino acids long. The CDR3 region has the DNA TGTGCCAGCACCACGGGGACAATAGGTCGGCAGGATTTT. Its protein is CASTTGTIGRQDF.

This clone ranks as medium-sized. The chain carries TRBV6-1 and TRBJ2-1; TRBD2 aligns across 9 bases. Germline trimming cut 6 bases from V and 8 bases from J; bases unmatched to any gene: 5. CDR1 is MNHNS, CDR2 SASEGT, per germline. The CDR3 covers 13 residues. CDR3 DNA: TGTGCCAGCAGGGATAGCGGGAGAGATGAGCAGTTCTTC. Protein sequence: CASRDSGRDEQFF.

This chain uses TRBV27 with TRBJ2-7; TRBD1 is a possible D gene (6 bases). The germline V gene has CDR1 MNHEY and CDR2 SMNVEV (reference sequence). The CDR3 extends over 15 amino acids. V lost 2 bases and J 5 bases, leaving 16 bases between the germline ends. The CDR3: CASSLTCWGRNEQYF. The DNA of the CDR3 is TGTGCCAGCAGTTTAACTTGTTGGGGGCGGAACGAGCAGTACTTC.

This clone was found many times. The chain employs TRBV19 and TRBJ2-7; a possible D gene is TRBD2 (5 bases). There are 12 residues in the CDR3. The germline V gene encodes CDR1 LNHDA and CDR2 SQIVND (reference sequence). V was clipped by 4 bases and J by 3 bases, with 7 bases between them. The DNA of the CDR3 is TGTGCCAGTAGTAGGGGAGACTACGAGCAGTACTTC. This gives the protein CASSRGDYEQYF. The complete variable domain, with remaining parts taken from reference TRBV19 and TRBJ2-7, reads DGGITQSPKYLFRKEGQNVTLSCEQNLNHDAMYWYRQDPGQGLRLIYYSQIVNDFQKGDIAEGYSVSREKKESFPLTVTSAQKNPTAFYLCASSRGDYEQYFGPGTRLTVT.

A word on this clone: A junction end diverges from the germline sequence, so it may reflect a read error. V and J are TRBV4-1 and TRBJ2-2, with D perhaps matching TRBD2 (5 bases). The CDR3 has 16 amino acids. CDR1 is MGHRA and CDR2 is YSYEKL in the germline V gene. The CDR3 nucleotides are TGCGCCAGCATCCAAGCGAAGCTAGCCAACACCGGCGAGCTGTTTTTT. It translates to CASIQAKLANTGELFF.

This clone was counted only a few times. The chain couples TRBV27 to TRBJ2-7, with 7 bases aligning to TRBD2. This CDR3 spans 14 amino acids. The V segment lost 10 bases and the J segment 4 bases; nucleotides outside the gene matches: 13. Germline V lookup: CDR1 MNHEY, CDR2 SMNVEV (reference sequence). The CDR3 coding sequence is TGTGCCACCCGGGGGGAGTTGAGCTCATACGAGCAGTACTTC. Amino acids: CATRGELSSYEQYF.

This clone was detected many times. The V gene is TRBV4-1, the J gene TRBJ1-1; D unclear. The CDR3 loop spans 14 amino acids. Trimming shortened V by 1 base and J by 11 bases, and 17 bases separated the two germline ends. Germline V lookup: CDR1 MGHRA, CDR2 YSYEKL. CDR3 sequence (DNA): TGCGCCAGCAGCCAAGTCGGCATTGGAGAGGCGGCTTTCTTT. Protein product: CASSQVGIGEAAFF.

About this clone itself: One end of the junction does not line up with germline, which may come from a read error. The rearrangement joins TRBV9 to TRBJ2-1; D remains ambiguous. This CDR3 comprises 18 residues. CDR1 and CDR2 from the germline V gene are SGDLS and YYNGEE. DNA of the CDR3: TGTGCCAGCAGCGTAGGGTCCAACCCGGCAGGCCCCTACAATGAGCAGTTCTTT. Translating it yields CASSVGSNPAGPYNEQFF.

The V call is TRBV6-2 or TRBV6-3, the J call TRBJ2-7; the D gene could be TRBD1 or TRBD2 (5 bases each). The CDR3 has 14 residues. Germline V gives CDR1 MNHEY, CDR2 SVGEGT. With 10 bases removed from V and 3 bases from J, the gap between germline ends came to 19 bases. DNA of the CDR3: TGTGCCAACATCCCCGGGACGGCGAGCTACGAGCAGTACTTC. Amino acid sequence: CANIPGTASYEQYF.

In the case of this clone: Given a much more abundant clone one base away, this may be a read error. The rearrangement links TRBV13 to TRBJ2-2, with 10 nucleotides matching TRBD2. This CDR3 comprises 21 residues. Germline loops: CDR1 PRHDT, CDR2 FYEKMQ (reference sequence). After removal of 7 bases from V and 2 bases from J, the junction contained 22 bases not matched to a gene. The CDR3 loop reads CASTSTVWTSGYHHNTGELFF. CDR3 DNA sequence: TGTGCCAGCACCTCGACCGTGTGGACTAGCGGCTATCATCACAACACCGGGGAGCTGTTTTTT.

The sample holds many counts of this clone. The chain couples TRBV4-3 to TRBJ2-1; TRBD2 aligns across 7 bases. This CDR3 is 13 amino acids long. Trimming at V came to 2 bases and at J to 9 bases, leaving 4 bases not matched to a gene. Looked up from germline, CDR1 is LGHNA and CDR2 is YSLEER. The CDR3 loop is CASSQKERGEQFF. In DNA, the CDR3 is TGCGCCAGCAGCCAAAAGGAGCGGGGTGAGCAGTTCTTC.

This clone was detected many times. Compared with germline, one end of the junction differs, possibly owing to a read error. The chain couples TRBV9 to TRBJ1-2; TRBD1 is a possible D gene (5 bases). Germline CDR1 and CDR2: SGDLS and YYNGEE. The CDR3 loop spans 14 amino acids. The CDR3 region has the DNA TGTGTCAGCAGCGTAGGGGACTCAGGGATCGGCTACACCTTC. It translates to CVSSVGDSGIGYTF.

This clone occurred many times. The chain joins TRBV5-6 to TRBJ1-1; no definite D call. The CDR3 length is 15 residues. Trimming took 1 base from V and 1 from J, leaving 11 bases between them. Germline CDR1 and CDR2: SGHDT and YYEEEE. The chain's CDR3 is CASSLIGVRNTEAFF. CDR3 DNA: TGTGCCAGCAGCTTGATCGGGGTCAGGAACACTGAAGCTTTCTTT.

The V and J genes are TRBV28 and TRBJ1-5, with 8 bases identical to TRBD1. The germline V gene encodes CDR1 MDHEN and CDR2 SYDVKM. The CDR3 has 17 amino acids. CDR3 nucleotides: TGTTCCATCAGCCCACCTGGACAGGGCCATAGCAATCAGCCCCAGCATTTT. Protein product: CSISPPGQGHSNQPQHF.

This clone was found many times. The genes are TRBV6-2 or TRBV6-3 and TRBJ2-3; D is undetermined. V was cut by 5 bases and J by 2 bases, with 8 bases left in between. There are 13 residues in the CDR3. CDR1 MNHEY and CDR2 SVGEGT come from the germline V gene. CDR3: CASSPDVTDTQYF. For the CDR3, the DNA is TGTGCCAGCAGTCCGGACGTCACAGATACGCAGTATTTT.

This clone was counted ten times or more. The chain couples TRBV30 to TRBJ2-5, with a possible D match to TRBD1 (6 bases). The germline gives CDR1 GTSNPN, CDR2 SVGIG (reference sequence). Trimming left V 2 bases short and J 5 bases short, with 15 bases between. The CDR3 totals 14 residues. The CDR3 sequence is CAWSTLGGEETQYF. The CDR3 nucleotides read TGTGCCTGGAGTACCCTAGGGGGAGAGGAGACCCAGTACTTC.

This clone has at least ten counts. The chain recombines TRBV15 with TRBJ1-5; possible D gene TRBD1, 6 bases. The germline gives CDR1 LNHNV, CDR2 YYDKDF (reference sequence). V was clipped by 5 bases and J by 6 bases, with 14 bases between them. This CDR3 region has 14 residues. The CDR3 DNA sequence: TGTGCCACCAGCCTATCTCGGGGGGCTCAGCCCCAGCATTTT. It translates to CATSLSRGAQPQHF.

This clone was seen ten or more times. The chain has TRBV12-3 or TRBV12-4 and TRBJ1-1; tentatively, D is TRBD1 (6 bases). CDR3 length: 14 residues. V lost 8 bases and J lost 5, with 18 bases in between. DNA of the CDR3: TGTGCCAGCGCGAGCAGGGGCGTTGTGACTGAAGCTTTCTTT. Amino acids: CASASRGVVTEAFF.

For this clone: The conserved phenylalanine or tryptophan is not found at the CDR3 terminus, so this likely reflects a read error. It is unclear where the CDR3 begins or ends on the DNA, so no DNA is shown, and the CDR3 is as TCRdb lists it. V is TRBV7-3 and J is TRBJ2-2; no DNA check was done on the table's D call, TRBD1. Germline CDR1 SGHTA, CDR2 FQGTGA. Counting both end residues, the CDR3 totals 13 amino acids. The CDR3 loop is CASSVQGAGEMFL.

The CDR3 sequence: CASRFPRGGGNQPQHF. CDR3 bases: TGTGCCAGCAGATTTCCCCGCGGCGGCGGCAATCAGCCCCAGCATTTT. This sequence joins TRBV6-1 and TRBJ1-5; D call uncertain. The CDR3 loop spans 16 amino acids. Germline CDR1 and CDR2: MNHNS and SASEGT. V lost 6 bases, J lost 2 bases, and 17 bases lay in between.

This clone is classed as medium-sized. The CDR3 DNA follows: TGCAGTGCTAGAGATCCCAGGGAAAGGGATAATTCACCCCTCCACTTT. Amino acid sequence: CSARDPRERDNSPLHF. The chain has TRBV20-1 and TRBJ1-6, with D tentatively TRBD1 (5 bases). The CDR3 is 16 residues long. Trimming pared 0 bases from V and 5 bases from J, leaving 14 bases between. The germline V gene encodes CDR1 DFQATT and CDR2 SNEGSKA (reference sequence).

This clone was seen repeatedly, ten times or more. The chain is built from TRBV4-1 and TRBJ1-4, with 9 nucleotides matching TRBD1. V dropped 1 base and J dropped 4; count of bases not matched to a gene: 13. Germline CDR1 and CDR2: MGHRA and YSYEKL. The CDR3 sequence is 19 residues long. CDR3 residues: CASSQAPVQGARGNEKLFF. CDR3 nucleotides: TGCGCCAGCAGCCAAGCGCCGGTACAGGGGGCTCGGGGTAATGAAAAACTGTTTTTT.